What follows is one T cell receptor beta chain and its context. In its sample, this clonotype was seen once. Its target antigen remains unknown. Base qualities are missing; no much larger clone stands one base away. One read alone is weak evidence. This entry belongs to a study of CD8 T cells in Susac syndrome (dated by TCRdb to the late 2010s). Some background on the complete study: Repertoire sequencing was used to test whether CD8+ T cell activation and differentiation in Susac syndrome was antigen driven. The study compared CD8+ T cell repertoire clonality among 11 to 12 healthy donors, some 14 Susac syndrome patients and some 16 multiple sclerosis patients. Results and caveats for the whole study, not just this receptor: The TCR sequencing and HLA analysis was acknowledged to have included a relatively small number of individuals.

RNA was extracted using the RNeasy kit, and about 0.45 to 1 ug of the RNA was reverse transcribed with random hexamers. The immunoSEQ multiplex PCR assay, which covers 54 Vbeta and 13 Jbeta segments, was used to amplify TCR beta CDR3 regions. Bias from PCR amplification was corrected by using a synthetic template baseline for primer optimization and for computational correction. The authors' analysis ran thus. Reads were annotated to V, D and J genes per IMGT and analyzed with immunoSEQ Analyzer, keeping only productive sequences. Clonality was calculated as one minus the Shannon entropy normalized by log2 of the number of productive unique sequences. Public and private clones were assessed among the 100 most prevalent clones of each patient and control. Clones were defined as Susac-specific when absent from the healthy and MS cohorts, from about 1,100 published viral clones and from other ImmuneACCESS disease sequences. In-frame beta chains were kept once TCRdb had trimmed the public reads at Q25 with fastp and called clones with MiXCR. Each CDR3 protein gets just one entry, which takes the most common genes and DNA from the rows behind it. It is TCRdb's table, rather than the study itself, that gives the V and J calls and clone size. The sample has more than 55,000 distinct CDR3 sequences on record, 95% of them singletons. Around 0.25% of the sample is held by the ten biggest clonotypes.

The CDR3 runs 13 residues from the cysteine to the phenylalanine. The DNA shown is the 39-base CDR3, in frame from base 1. The germline V gene yields SGHRS for CDR1 and YFSETQ for CDR2. Ends trimmed: V by 4 bases, J by 6 bases; bases unmatched to a gene: 6. Peripheral blood CD8+ and CD4+ T cells from healthy donors, Susac syndrome patients and multiple sclerosis patients were profiled by high-throughput TCR beta sequencing. Healthy donors were included as age- and sex-matched controls. Bulk CD8+ and CD4+ T cells were purified by magnetic negative isolation, while CD8+ TEMRA cells were enriched using FACS. Blood was collected in EDTA tubes and processed within 24 hours, with PBMCs isolated through density gradient centrifugation. PBMCs destined for TCR sequencing were cryopreserved in liquid nitrogen and later thawed in a 37 °C water bath. Purity of sorted or isolated CD4+, CD8+ and CD8+ TEMRA cells was at least 90%.

Here the chain combines TRBV5-1 and TRBJ2-7, with 8 central nucleotides matching TRBD1. The TCR sequence derives from a human donor in good health. The sequencing sample was made of CD8+ T cells from PBMCs. The CDR3: CASSPMTGAEQYF. The bases are TGCGCCAGCAGCCCGATGACAGGGGCCGAGCAGTACTTC.